This TCR beta chain was recovered during a study of identical twins. Study outcomes and limitations: In zero-insertion analyses, partial confounding could arise from invariant MAIT and iNKT cells. Models underestimated how often monozygotic twins shared out-of-frame TCR alpha.

With template switching, a universal primer site was added, and the cDNA carried unique molecular identifiers. MiXCR, run by TCRdb on the 5' RACE reads, gives a single entry per CDR3 protein. Of approximately 500,000 distinct CDR3 sequences in the sample, 13% to 15% were seen once. V gave up 5 bases and J gave up 5 bases, with 16 bases separating them. The CDR3 runs to 14 residues. Germline CDR1 DFQATT, CDR2 SNEGSKA (reference sequence). With respect to this clonotype: What it binds is unknown.

This same sample was also taken into another study, of yellow fever vaccine responses in identical twins.

The TCR comes from a woman between 18 and 30 years old in good health. The sample comprised CD4+ T cells sorted from blood. This chain links TRBV20-1 with TRBJ2-1; D perhaps matches TRBD1 (6 bases). The CDR3 DNA sequence: TGCAGTGCTGGTCAGGGGAACATAAACAATGAGCAGTTCTTC. Translating it yields CSAGQGNINNEQFF.